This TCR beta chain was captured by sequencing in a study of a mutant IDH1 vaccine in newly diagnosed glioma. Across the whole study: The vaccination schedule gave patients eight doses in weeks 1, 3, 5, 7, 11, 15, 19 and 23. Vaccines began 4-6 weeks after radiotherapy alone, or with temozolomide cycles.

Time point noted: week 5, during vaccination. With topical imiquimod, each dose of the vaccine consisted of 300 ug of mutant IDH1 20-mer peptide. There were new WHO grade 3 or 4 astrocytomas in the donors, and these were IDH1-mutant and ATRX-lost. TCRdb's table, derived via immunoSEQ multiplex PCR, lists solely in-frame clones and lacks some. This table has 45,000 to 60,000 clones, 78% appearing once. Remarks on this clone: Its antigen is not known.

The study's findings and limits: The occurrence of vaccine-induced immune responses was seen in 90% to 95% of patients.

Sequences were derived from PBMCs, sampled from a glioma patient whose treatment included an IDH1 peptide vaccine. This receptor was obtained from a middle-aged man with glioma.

Written as DNA, the CDR3 is TGTGCCAGCAGCTCCGACGGGAACGAAGACACTGAAGCTTTCTTT. The encoded protein is CASSSDGNEDTEAFF. J is TRBJ1-1 and V is TRBV9; D is unclear. The germline gives CDR1 SGDLS, CDR2 YYNGEE. V was clipped by 4 bases and J by 3 bases, with 16 bases between them. This CDR3 region has 15 residues.